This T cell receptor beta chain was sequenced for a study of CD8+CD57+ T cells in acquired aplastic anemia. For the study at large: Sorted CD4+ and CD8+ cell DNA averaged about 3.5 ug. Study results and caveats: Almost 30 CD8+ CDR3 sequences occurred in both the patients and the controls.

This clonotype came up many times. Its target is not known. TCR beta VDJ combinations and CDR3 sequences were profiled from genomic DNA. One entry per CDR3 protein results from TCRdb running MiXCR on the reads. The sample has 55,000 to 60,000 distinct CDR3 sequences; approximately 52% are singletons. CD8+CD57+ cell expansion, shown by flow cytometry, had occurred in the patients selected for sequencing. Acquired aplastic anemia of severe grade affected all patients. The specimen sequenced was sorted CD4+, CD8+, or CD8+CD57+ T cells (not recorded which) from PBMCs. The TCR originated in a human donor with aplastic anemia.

CDR3 amino acids: CASSQGKNTEAFF. The CDR3 region has the DNA TGTGCCAGCAGCCAGGGAAAGAACACTGAAGCTTTCTTT. The chain uses TRBV3-1 and TRBJ1-1; D call uncertain. Looked up from germline, CDR1 is LGHDT and CDR2 is YNNKEL (reference sequence). V lost 3 bases to trimming and J lost 1 base, with 6 bases between them. The CDR3 consists of 13 residues. Complete variable domain (other parts from reference TRBV3-1 and TRBJ1-1): DTAVSQTPKYLVTQMGNDKSIKCEQNLGHDTMYWYKQDSKKFLKIMFSYNNKELIINETVPNRFSPKSPDKAHLNLHINSLELGDSAVYFCASSQGKNTEAFFGQGTRLTVV.